Listed here are 17 T cell receptor beta chains from one sample, sequenced in a study of cytomegalovirus exposure and HLA in healthy donors. The PCR was carried out with 60 Vbeta primers and 13 Jbeta primers. Using immunoSEQ multiplex PCR, the repertoire was profiled, and TCRdb retains in-frame clones only, with some absent. The sample data list some 70,000 clones. Sample: PBMCs. These receptors all come from a boy between 10 and 17 years old in good health and CMV-seronegative.

The chain carries TRBV6-5 and TRBJ2-1; unclear D gene. The CDR3 spans 13 residues. V lost 2 bases and J 5 bases, leaving 7 bases between the germline ends. CDR1 is MNHEY and CDR2 is SVGAGI in the germline V gene. The CDR3 here is CASSYPPHNEQFF. DNA for the CDR3: TGTGCCAGCAGTTACCCCCCTCACAATGAGCAGTTCTTC.

This chain links TRBV7-6 with TRBJ2-5, with TRBD2 identical over 8 bases. CDR1 and CDR2 (germline): SGHVS, FNYEAQ. J lost 2 bases, V lost 6 bases, and 8 bases had no gene match. The CDR3 consists of 15 residues. The CDR3 protein is CASSSDPGGQETQYF. CDR3 in DNA: TGTGCCAGCAGTTCGGACCCGGGGGGGCAAGAGACCCAGTACTTC.

The chain combines TRBV12-5 with TRBJ2-7, with 7 bases aligning to TRBD1. Per germline, CDR1 LGHNT and CDR2 FRNRAP. CDR3 size: 17 residues. J gave up 2 bases and V 2 bases, and 12 bases lay outside the gene matches. The CDR3, as DNA: TGTGCTAGTGGTTTGTTCCCAGAACCGGGACAGCCCTACGAGCAGTACTTC. Its translation: CASGLFPEPGQPYEQYF.

The V gene is TRBV6-5, the J gene TRBJ1-2, with 7 bases lining up with TRBD1. Trimming took 4 bases from V and 6 from J; bases not matched to a gene: 11. The V gene's germline CDR1 is MNHEY and CDR2 SVGAGI. The CDR3 spans 15 residues. The CDR3 DNA is TGTGCCAGCAGTTTTGCCGGGACAGATACCAATGGCTACACCTTC. This codes for CASSFAGTDTNGYTF.

The rearrangement uses TRBV7-8 and TRBJ1-1, with D unresolved. Germline lookup yields CDR1 SGHVS and CDR2 FQNEAQ. This CDR3 has 15 residues. V was trimmed by 2 bases and J by 3 bases, leaving 13 bases between them. This CDR3 reads CASSLMPVQYTEAFF. The CDR3 DNA sequence: TGTGCCAGCAGCTTAATGCCAGTCCAATACACTGAAGCTTTCTTT.

The chain joins TRBV5-1 to TRBJ1-3; D is undetermined. CDR1 and CDR2 from the germline V gene are SGHRS and YFSETQ. This CDR3 has 15 amino acids. V gave up 4 bases and J gave up 0 bases, with 11 bases separating them. The CDR3 coding sequence is TGCGCCAGCAGCCTAACGGAGGGCTCTGGAAACACCATATATTTT. This translates into CASSLTEGSGNTIYF.

This chain connects TRBV15 to TRBJ1-5; D gene unclear. V was clipped by 8 bases and J by 0 bases, with 8 bases between them. There are 13 residues in the CDR3. Germline values: CDR1 LNHNV, CDR2 YYDKDF (reference sequence). CDR3 residues: CATGHLSNQPQHF. In nucleotides, the CDR3 is TGTGCCACCGGCCATCTTAGCAATCAGCCCCAGCATTTT.

The CDR3 DNA is TGCGCCAGCAGCCAACAGGCGGGAGGGTTTACCGGGGAGCTGTTTTTT. Encoded protein: CASSQQAGGFTGELFF. The V call is TRBV4-3, the J call TRBJ2-2, with 9 bases fitting TRBD2. Germline loops: CDR1 LGHNA, CDR2 YSLEER. The CDR3 contains 16 residues. J gave up 5 bases and V 2 bases, and 6 bases lay outside the gene matches.

The chain joins TRBV9 to TRBJ1-4; D might be TRBD1 (5 bases). This CDR3 comprises 16 residues. CDR1 SGDLS and CDR2 YYNGEE come from the germline V gene. The germline V and J ends were trimmed by 0 bases and 7 bases, with 16 bases remaining between them. CDR3 sequence reads: CASSVGWGGVGEKLFF. For the CDR3, the DNA is TGTGCCAGCAGCGTAGGGTGGGGGGGAGTTGGTGAAAAACTGTTTTTT.

The genes are TRBV2 and TRBJ1-5; 8 bases match TRBD1. CDR1 is SNHLY and CDR2 is FYNNEI in the germline V gene. Trimming removed 6 bases from V and 3 bases from J; junction bases left unmatched: 16. The CDR3 length is 18 residues. The CDR3 DNA reads as TGTGCCAGCAGGGGACAGGACCCCATCCCTTTCCTCAATCAGCCCCAGCATTTT. Protein sequence: CASRGQDPIPFLNQPQHF.

The chain has TRBV11-1 and TRBJ2-7; a weak D match, TRBD1 (6 bases). Trimming stripped 5 bases from V and 0 bases from J, with 14 bases between. Germline CDR1 is SGHAT and CDR2 is FQDESV (reference sequence). The CDR3 runs to 15 residues. The CDR3 loop is CASSLSGDSSYEQYF. The CDR3 DNA is TGTGCCAGCAGCCTGTCAGGGGATAGCTCCTACGAGCAGTACTTC.

J is TRBJ1-2 and V is TRBV7-9, with 9 bases fitting TRBD1. Trimming cost V 5 bases and J 7 bases; bases outside gene matches: 14. Germline CDR1 is SEHNR and CDR2 is FQNEAQ (reference sequence). The CDR3 covers 16 residues. This CDR3 is CASSQVPRDRVSGYTF. In nucleotides, the CDR3 is TGTGCCAGCAGCCAAGTCCCCCGGGACAGGGTTTCTGGCTACACCTTC.

This sequence joins TRBV5-1 and TRBJ2-1, with 10 bases that match TRBD2. V lost 6 bases and J lost 0; bases outside the gene matches: 9. There are 17 residues in the CDR3. Germline-derived CDR1 and CDR2 are SGHRS and YFSETQ. Written as DNA, the CDR3 is TGCGCCAGCACGAACTTAGCGGGAGGCCTCTCCTACAATGAGCAGTTCTTC. As protein: CASTNLAGGLSYNEQFF.

This chain links TRBV5-6 with TRBJ1-2; D uncertain. This CDR3 region has 14 residues. V lost 4 bases and J lost 7, with 17 bases in between. CDR1 SGHDT and CDR2 YYEEEE come from the germline V gene. CDR3 sequence: CASSPPGRRSGYTF. In DNA form, the CDR3 reads TGTGCCAGCAGCCCTCCGGGAAGGAGAAGTGGCTACACCTTC. The full variable domain, rest sourced from reference TRBV5-6 and TRBJ1-2, is DAGVTQSPTHLIKTRGQQVTLRCSPKSGHDTVSWYQQALGQGPQFIFQYYEEEERQRGNFPDRFSGHQFPNYSSELNVNALLLGDSALYLCASSPPGRRSGYTFGSGTRLTVV.

The chain employs TRBV7-2 and TRBJ2-7; the match to TRBD2 covers 7 bases. With 1 base clipped from V and 0 bases from J, the junction kept 12 bases outside the gene matches. This CDR3 comprises 18 residues. The germline V gene has CDR1 SGHTA and CDR2 FQGNSA. CDR3: CASSLVPGRILSSYEQYF. DNA for the CDR3: TGTGCCAGCAGCTTAGTACCCGGGAGGATCCTTAGCTCCTACGAGCAGTACTTC.

V is TRBV4-2 and J is TRBJ2-1; D is unresolved. Germline assignment: CDR1 LGHNA and CDR2 YNFKEQ. Trimming stripped 1 base from V and 4 bases from J, with 8 bases between. The CDR3 covers 14 residues. The CDR3 coding sequence is TGTGCCAGCAGCCAAGTAGAGAGGTACAATGAGCAGTTCTTC. This sequence encodes CASSQVERYNEQFF.

V gene TRBV4-3 combines with J gene TRBJ1-2; possible D gene TRBD1, 6 bases. The germline gives CDR1 LGHNA, CDR2 YSLEER. Trimming removed 1 base from V and 7 bases from J, with 19 bases in between. This CDR3 has 16 amino acids. The CDR3 here is CASSQGLNYRARGYTF. The CDR3 nucleotides are TGCGCCAGCAGCCAAGGACTAAATTACAGGGCTCGTGGCTACACCTTC.